These 12 T cell receptor beta chains share one sample of origin, sequenced in a study of CD8+ T cells in alopecia areata. Investigators isolated RNA and reverse transcribed it into cDNA to act as the sequencing template. Assay: immunoSEQ multiplex PCR; the TCRdb copy retains only in-frame clones and omits some. The data hold about 280,000 clones, with 58% observed a single time. Specified treatment: oral pan-JAK inhibitor, 5-10 mg twice daily. The starting material was CD4+ T cells sorted from blood, obtained at week 24, from a patient treated with tofacitinib. These receptors were obtained from a human donor with alopecia areata.

This clone was counted a single time. V usage is TRBV30 and J usage is TRBJ2-5; D perhaps matches TRBD1 (6 bases). The V end was cut by 2 bases, the J end by 5 bases, with 9 bases between. The germline CDR1 and CDR2 sequences are GTSNPN and SVGIG (reference sequence). The CDR3 contains 12 residues. This CDR3 reads CAWSYQGETQYF. The CDR3 nucleotides read TGTGCCTGGAGTTATCAGGGGGAGACCCAGTACTTC.

This chain joins TRBV7-3 and TRBJ2-1; D gene ambiguous. V lost 2 bases and J lost 3, with 11 bases in between. This CDR3 is built from 15 residues. Germline CDR1 is SGHTA and CDR2 is FQGTGA. CDR3 region: CASSLSAGHYNEQFF. The CDR3, as DNA: TGTGCCAGCAGCTTATCGGCTGGCCACTACAATGAGCAGTTCTTC.

V gene TRBV2 combines with J gene TRBJ2-7; D remains unclear. The ends were cut back, 6 bases at V and 4 bases at J, with 13 bases in the middle. CDR3 length equals 13 residues. Germline lookup yields CDR1 SNHLY and CDR2 FYNNEI. The CDR3 DNA reads as TGTGCCAGCAGCGGACCGATTCCTTACGAGCAGTACTTC. It translates to CASSGPIPYEQYF.

The chain combines TRBV30 with TRBJ2-2; 8 bases align to TRBD1. V was pared by 3 bases and J by 4 bases, with 7 bases of the junction left unmatched. This CDR3 spans 15 amino acids. The germline V gene has CDR1 GTSNPN and CDR2 SVGIG (reference sequence). CDR3 sequence (DNA): TGTGCCTGGAGCGAGACAGGGGTGATCACCGGGGAGCTGTTTTTT. Translation gives CAWSETGVITGELFF.

The rearrangement uses TRBV9 and TRBJ2-3, with 11 positions matching TRBD2. The J segment lost 3 bases and the V segment lost 4 bases, leaving 7 bases of the junction unmatched. Germline V CDR1 and CDR2: SGDLS, YYNGEE. This CDR3 has 16 amino acids. This CDR3 is CASSPSTSGATDTQYF. The DNA of the CDR3 is TGTGCCAGCAGCCCTTCGACTAGCGGGGCTACAGATACGCAGTATTTT.

The chain carries TRBV5-1 and TRBJ2-1, with TRBD2 as a possible D gene (6 bases). The germline V gene encodes CDR1 SGHRS and CDR2 YFSETQ. The CDR3 is 12 amino acids. The germline V and J ends were trimmed by 0 bases and 8 bases, with 6 bases remaining between them. The CDR3 DNA reads TGCGCCAGCAGCTTGGCGGGGGATGAGCAGTTCTTC. Protein sequence: CASSLAGDEQFF.

The rearrangement joins TRBV29-1 to TRBJ2-6; 12 nucleotides match TRBD1. The V and J ends lost 3 bases and 2 bases, in that order; junction bases with no gene match: 2. Germline CDR1 and CDR2: SQVTM and ANQGSEA. CDR3 length: 16 residues. The CDR3 spells CSVEGQGAPGANVLTF. Written as DNA, the CDR3 is TGCAGCGTTGAGGGACAGGGGGCGCCTGGGGCCAACGTCCTGACTTTC.

The chain carries TRBV29-1 and TRBJ2-1, with D unclear. Looked up from germline, CDR1 is SQVTM and CDR2 is ANQGSEA. Trimming pared 4 bases from V and 3 bases from J, leaving 13 bases between. The CDR3 contains 14 residues. CDR3 nucleotides: TGCAGCGTTGTACCACAGATGAGCTACAATGAGCAGTTCTTC. Residues: CSVVPQMSYNEQFF.

This clone was detected a few times. This chain links TRBV2 with TRBJ1-2, with a weak D call TRBD1 (6 bases). The CDR3 sequence is 14 residues long. Per germline, CDR1 SNHLY and CDR2 FYNNEI. Trimming pared 3 bases from V and 6 bases from J, leaving 14 bases between. The CDR3 DNA reads as TGTGCCAGCAGTGATCCCGGGGGCGGAGATGGCTACACCTTC. Translated: CASSDPGGGDGYTF.

This CDR3 reads CSVDGGLSYGYTF. CDR3 nucleotide sequence: TGCAGCGTTGATGGTGGGTTGAGCTATGGCTACACCTTC. This rearrangement joins TRBV29-1 to TRBJ1-2; D is unclear. The CDR3 sequence is 13 residues long. The germline V and J ends were trimmed by 3 bases and 4 bases, with 12 bases remaining between them. In germline, CDR1 is SQVTM, CDR2 ANQGSEA.

This clone was seen a handful of times. The genes are TRBV5-4 and TRBJ1-6, with D maybe TRBD1 (5 bases). This CDR3 comprises 15 residues. The V gene lost 0 bases and the J gene lost 8 bases, with 12 bases spanning the gap. CDR1 is SGHNT and CDR2 is YYREEE in the germline V gene (reference sequence). CDR3 DNA: TGTGCCAGCAGCTTGGACAGAGGGGATGATTCACCCCTCCACTTT. This translates into CASSLDRGDDSPLHF.

This clone was seen once. CDR3 coding DNA: TGTGCCAGTAGTTGGGGGGGTTTTAGCAATCAGCCCCAGCATTTT. It is translated as CASSWGGFSNQPQHF. The rearrangement links TRBV19 to TRBJ1-5; weak D call: TRBD1 (5 bases). This CDR3 has 15 amino acids. Between the trimmed V and J ends, which lost 5 bases and 0 bases, there was a span of 11 bases. Germline V gene data show CDR1 as LNHDA and CDR2 as SQIVND (reference sequence).